This TCR beta chain was found in a study of blood T cell repertoires in COVID-19. Some clones are missing from TCRdb's copy, which holds only in-frame ones; the method was immunoSEQ multiplex PCR. The sample shows 250,000 to 300,000 clones, about 88% of them seen only once. The CDR3 has 13 residues. V was clipped by 2 bases and J by 4 bases, with 8 bases between them. Germline V CDR1 and CDR2: LNHDA, SQIVND (reference sequence). This clonotype originated in a man in his late teens or twenties with active or convalescent COVID-19. The V call is TRBV19, the J call TRBJ1-2; the D gene is possibly TRBD1 (5 bases). The sequencing sample was made of peripheral blood. This chain's CDR3 is CASSIRQFYGYTF. The CDR3 DNA follows: TGTGCCAGTAGTATACGACAGTTCTATGGCTACACCTTC.